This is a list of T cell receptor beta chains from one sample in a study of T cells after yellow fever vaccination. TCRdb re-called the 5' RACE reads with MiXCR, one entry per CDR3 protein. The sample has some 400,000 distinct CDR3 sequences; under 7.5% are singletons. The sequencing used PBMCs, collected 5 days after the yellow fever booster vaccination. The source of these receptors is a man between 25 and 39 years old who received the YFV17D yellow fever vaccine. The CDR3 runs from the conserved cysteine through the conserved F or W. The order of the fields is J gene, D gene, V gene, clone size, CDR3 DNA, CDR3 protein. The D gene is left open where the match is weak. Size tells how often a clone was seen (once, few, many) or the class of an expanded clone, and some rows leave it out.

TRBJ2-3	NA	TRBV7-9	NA	TGTGCCAGCAGCCCCATGGATACGCAGTATTTT	CASSPMDTQYF
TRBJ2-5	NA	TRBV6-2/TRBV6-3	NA	TGTGCCAGCATGACGGGCCTTGGGGCTGAGACCCAGTACTTC	CASMTGLGAETQYF
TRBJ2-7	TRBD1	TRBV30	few	TGTGCCTGGGGCATCCGGGACAGGGTCTCCTACGAGCAGTACTTC	CAWGIRDRVSYEQYF
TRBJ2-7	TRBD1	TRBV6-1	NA	TGTGCCAGCAGTGAAGCAAAGGACAGGGTAGCCGACGAGCAGTACTTC	CASSEAKDRVADEQYF
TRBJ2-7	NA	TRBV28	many	TGTGCCAGCAGTTTAGGCGGTCCTCCGTCCTACGAGCAGTACTTC	CASSLGGPPSYEQYF
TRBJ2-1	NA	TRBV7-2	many	TGTGCCAGCAGCTCGCGCGAGCGAGGGTCTAGTGAGCAGTTCTTC	CASSSRERGSSEQFF
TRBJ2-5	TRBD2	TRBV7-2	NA	TGTGCCAGCAGCCCGACTAGCGGGAGTGTTGAGACCCAGTACTTC	CASSPTSGSVETQYF
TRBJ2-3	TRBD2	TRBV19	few	TGTGCCAGTGGACTCACTAGCGGTATAGATACGCAGTATTTT	CASGLTSGIDTQYF
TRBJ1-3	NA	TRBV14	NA	TGTGCCAGCACCCCCACTCACTCTGGAAACACCATATATTTT	CASTPTHSGNTIYF
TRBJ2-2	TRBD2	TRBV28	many	TGTGCCAGCAGTTTGTGGGAGGGTCCGGCCACCGGGGAGCTGTTTTTT	CASSLWEGPATGELFF
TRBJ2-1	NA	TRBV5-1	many	TGCGCCAGCAGCTTGGAGGGTGTAAGGGCCAATGAGCAGTTCTTC	CASSLEGVRANEQFF
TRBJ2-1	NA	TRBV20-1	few	TGCAGTGCTAGCGGGAGAGGCAATGAGCAGTTCTTC	CSASGRGNEQFF
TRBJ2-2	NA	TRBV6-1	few	TGTGCCACCCTTGGCCAACCGAACACCGGGGAGCTGTTTTTT	CATLGQPNTGELFF
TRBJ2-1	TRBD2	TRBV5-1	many	TGCGCCAGTACCGGGGGGGCCTCCTACAATGAGCAGTTCTTC	CASTGGASYNEQFF
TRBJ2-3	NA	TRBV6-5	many	TGTGCCAGCAGTTACTCGGGCGCCCTCACCACAGATACGCAGTATTTT	CASSYSGALTTDTQYF